A selection of T cell receptor beta chains follows, all from one sample in a study of blood T cells in healthy people across ages. TCRdb reanalysed the 5' RACE reads using MiXCR and keeps one entry per CDR3 protein. The sample holds about 940,000 distinct CDR3 sequences, about 48% seen once. Sequencing was carried out using blood. The receptors come from a man between 25 and 39 years old in good health. CDR3s include the opening cysteine and the closing phenylalanine or tryptophan. A D gene is named only where the DNA matches it firmly. Clone size is stated in some rows and not others, as once, few, many or a class when expanded.

V gene	clone size	D gene	J gene	CDR3 length	CDR3 DNA	CDR3 protein
TRBV4-2	many	TRBD2	TRBJ2-1	17	TGTGCCAGCAGCCAGGAAGGGGGACTAGCGGGGTTGGATGAGCAGTTCTTC	CASSQEGGLAGLDEQFF
TRBV14	NA	NA	TRBJ1-1	13	TGTGCCAGCAGCCAAGATATGACGGCTGAAGCTTTCTTT	CASSQDMTAEAFF
TRBV12-3/TRBV12-4	NA	NA	TRBJ2-7	12	TGTGCCAGCAGTTTAGCGCTCATCGAGCAGTACTTC	CASSLALIEQYF
TRBV7-6	few	NA	TRBJ2-7	14	TGTGCCAGCAGCTTAGAGGACGGTAACTACGAGCAGTACTTC	CASSLEDGNYEQYF
TRBV3-1	once	TRBD1	TRBJ2-7	16	TGTGCCAGCAGCCCCCCCACAGGGGGGTCCTCCTACGAGCAGTACTTC	CASSPPTGGSSYEQYF
TRBV20-1	NA	NA	TRBJ1-4	14	TGCAGTGCCAGGGAGGGTGCAACTAATGAAAAACTGTTTTTT	CSAREGATNEKLFF
TRBV7-2	NA	NA	TRBJ2-7	13	TGTGCCAGCAGCTTAAAGGGTCAGGCCGTCCTGTACTTC	CASSLKGQAVLYF
TRBV6-6	NA	NA	TRBJ2-7	13	TGTGCCAGCAAACAATTACCCGGGGGCGAGCAGTACTTC	CASKQLPGGEQYF
TRBV7-6	NA	TRBD1	TRBJ1-5	15	TGTGCCAGCAGCAGGGGACAGGGCCTCCGTCAGCCCCAGCATTTT	CASSRGQGLRQPQHF
TRBV6-6	NA	TRBD1	TRBJ2-7	15	TGTGCCAGCAGTTACGGTCAGGGGGTATCCTACGAGCAGTACTTC	CASSYGQGVSYEQYF
TRBV27	NA	TRBD1	TRBJ2-5	15	TGTGCCAGCAGTTCCGGGACAGGGGCTCGAGAGACCCAGTACTTC	CASSSGTGARETQYF
TRBV3-1	NA	TRBD2	TRBJ2-1	16	TGTGCCAGCAGCCAAGTAGGACTAGCGGGGGGGAATGAGCAGTTCTTC	CASSQVGLAGGNEQFF
TRBV10-3	NA	TRBD1	TRBJ1-2	15	TGTGCCATCAGTCTCGGAGGACAGGGGGACTATGGCTACACCTTC	CAISLGGQGDYGYTF
TRBV4-1	NA	NA	TRBJ2-1	16	TGCGCCAGCAGCCAAGTTTGGCCGAGCTCCTACAATGAGCAGTTCTTC	CASSQVWPSSYNEQFF
TRBV6-2/TRBV6-3	few	NA	TRBJ2-5	16	TGTGCCAGCAGTTACAACGCCGGGACACTGGAAGAGACCCAGTACTTC	CASSYNAGTLEETQYF
TRBV6-2/TRBV6-3	NA	NA	TRBJ1-2	17	TGTGCCAGCAGTTACCCCTCCTGGACAGCCCCCAGCTATGGCTACACCTTC	CASSYPSWTAPSYGYTF
TRBV29-1	NA	TRBD1	TRBJ2-5	12	TGCAGCGTCGGACAGGGAGAAGAGACCCAGTACTTC	CSVGQGEETQYF
TRBV20-1	NA	TRBD1	TRBJ1-5	14	TGCAGTGCTAGACAGCAGGGGGAGGATCAGCCCCAGCATTTT	CSARQQGEDQPQHF
TRBV3-1	once	NA	TRBJ2-7	13	TGTACCAGCAGCCTTAGTGATAGGTACGAGCAGTACTTC	CTSSLSDRYEQYF
TRBV3-1	NA	TRBD1	TRBJ1-2	16	TGTGCCAGCAGGATTACAGGGGCGCAGGGAAACTATGGCTACACCTTC	CASRITGAQGNYGYTF
TRBV27	few	NA	TRBJ2-7	13	TGTGCCAGCAGTTTAGGGCTCGGGTTCGAGCAGTACTTC	CASSLGLGFEQYF
TRBV2	NA	NA	TRBJ2-4	16	TGTGCCAGCAGCAAAGAGGGGATTCTAACCAAAAACATTCAGTACTTC	CASSKEGILTKNIQYF
TRBV20-1	NA	TRBD2	TRBJ2-3	17	TGCAGTGCTAGACGACTAGCGGGGGGGCGGGACACAGATACGCAGTATTTT	CSARRLAGGRDTDTQYF
TRBV9	NA	NA	TRBJ2-1	14	TGTGCCAGCAGCGTAGAAGTAGTTAACTATGAGCAGTTCTTC	CASSVEVVNYEQFF
TRBV6-2/TRBV6-3	NA	TRBD1	TRBJ1-6	14	TGTGCCAGCAGTCATACAGGGGACTCTGGACCCCTCCACTTT	CASSHTGDSGPLHF
TRBV9	NA	NA	TRBJ2-7	14	TGTGCCAGCAGCGTAGGCCAGGGGGGAATCGAGCAGTACTTC	CASSVGQGGIEQYF
TRBV11-2	NA	TRBD1	TRBJ2-1	15	TGTGCCAGCAGCGCCGGGACAGGGGTTTACAATGAGCGGTTCTTC	CASSAGTGVYNERFF
TRBV11-3	few	NA	TRBJ2-3	13	TGTGCCAGCAGCTTAGGTCGTCCAGATACGCAGTATTTT	CASSLGRPDTQYF
TRBV6-2/TRBV6-3	NA	TRBD1	TRBJ2-2	16	TGTGCCAGCAGTTACCCTTCCGGGACAGGTACCGGGGAGCTGTTTTTT	CASSYPSGTGTGELFF
TRBV2	once	NA	TRBJ1-6	16	TGTGCCAGCAGTGCGGAGGGGGGTCAGGCCAATTCACCCCTCCACTTT	CASSAEGGQANSPLHF
TRBV5-1	NA	TRBD1	TRBJ2-5	15	TGCGCCAGCACCGAACGGAACAGGGGGCTTGGAGAGCAGTACTTC	CASTERNRGLGEQYF
TRBV6-5	NA	TRBD1	TRBJ1-2	14	TGTGCCAGCAGTTCGGCAGGGGGAGAGGCTGGCTACACCTTC	CASSSAGGEAGYTF
TRBV7-9	NA	NA	TRBJ2-5	15	TGCGCCAGCAGCTTAAAGGTCTTAGGGGGAGAGACCCAGTACTTC	CASSLKVLGGETQYF
TRBV20-1	many	TRBD2	TRBJ2-7	14	TGCAGTGCTATCCCCGCTAGCGGGGGATGCGAGCAGTACTTC	CSAIPASGGCEQYF
TRBV20-1	NA	TRBD2	TRBJ2-1	17	TGCAGTGCTAGAGAAGCGGGGGGGCCTGGGACCCACAATGAGCAGTTCTTC	CSAREAGGPGTHNEQFF
TRBV24-1	NA	NA	TRBJ1-2	13	TGTGCCACCAGTGAACGGAGGGGGGAAGGCTACACCTTC	CATSERRGEGYTF
TRBV7-9	NA	NA	TRBJ1-3	16	TGTGCCAGCAGCTTAGGGGCAGGCCCCGAAGGAAACACCATATATTTT	CASSLGAGPEGNTIYF
TRBV2	NA	NA	TRBJ2-1	13	TGTGCCAGCAGTGAAAGACTAGTGAATGAGCAGTTCTTC	CASSERLVNEQFF
TRBV2	NA	TRBD2	TRBJ2-3	15	TGTGCCAGCAGTAGACTAGCGGGGGCAACAGATACGCAGTATTTT	CASSRLAGATDTQYF
TRBV3-1	few	NA	TRBJ2-1	14	TGTGCCAGCAGCCAAGTTCTTAGCCAAAATGAGCAGTTCTTC	CASSQVLSQNEQFF
TRBV2	NA	NA	TRBJ1-5	13	TGTGCCAGCCGTACGACTACAGATCAGCCCCAGCATTTT	CASRTTTDQPQHF
TRBV28	NA	NA	TRBJ2-7	15	TGTGCCAGCAGTTTAGAGGCACTTCCAACCTACGAGCAGTACTTC	CASSLEALPTYEQYF
TRBV2	few	NA	TRBJ1-4	16	TGTGCCAGCAGTGGCACGGGTTCTGCAACTAATGAAAAACTGTTTTTT	CASSGTGSATNEKLFF
TRBV27	NA	NA	TRBJ1-4	16	TGTGCCAGCAGTGAAATTCCAGGGGTAGGGAAGGAAAAACTGTTTTTT	CASSEIPGVGKEKLFF
TRBV20-1	NA	NA	TRBJ2-6	14	TGCAGTGTGGAACAGGGCTCTGGGGCCAACGTCCTGACTTTC	CSVEQGSGANVLTF
TRBV3-1	NA	NA	TRBJ2-1	16	TGTGCCAGCAGCCAAGATAGGCTTCGCTCCTACAATGAGCAGTTCTTC	CASSQDRLRSYNEQFF
TRBV28	NA	TRBD1	TRBJ2-3	15	TGTGCCAGCAGTGGACAGGACGCGTGGTCGGTCACGCAGTATTTT	CASSGQDAWSVTQYF
TRBV29-1	NA	NA	TRBJ1-4	13	TGCAGCGTTGAGCCTCCTGAAGCAGGAAAACTGTTTTTT	CSVEPPEAGKLFF
TRBV20-1	NA	NA	TRBJ2-7	15	TGCAGTGCTAGAGATCGGGAACTGATATTCTACGAGCAGTACTTC	CSARDRELIFYEQYF
TRBV10-3	NA	NA	TRBJ2-6	15	TGTGCCATCAGTGGCCCAGGCTCTGGGGCCAACGTCCTGACTTTC	CAISGPGSGANVLTF
TRBV5-1	once	NA	TRBJ2-5	15	TGCGCCAGCAGTCATCCGGGACACTTAAAAGAGACCCAGTACTTC	CASSHPGHLKETQYF
TRBV4-1	NA	NA	TRBJ2-6	15	TGCGCCAGCAGCCAAGTTGTGTCTAGGGCCAACGTCCTGACTTTC	CASSQVVSRANVLTF
TRBV3-1	NA	NA	TRBJ2-7	18	TGTGCCAGCAGCCAAGCTCCTTTTAGGGTGACGATCTCCTACGAGCAGTACTTC	CASSQAPFRVTISYEQYF
TRBV6-1	NA	NA	TRBJ2-3	12	TGCGCCAACGGGGAGAGCCCGACGGCGCAGTATTTT	CANGESPTAQYF
TRBV20-1	NA	NA	TRBJ2-2	14	TGCAGTGCTAAGAGATCTACGGGCACCGGGGAGCTGTTTTTT	CSAKRSTGTGELFF
TRBV2	NA	NA	TRBJ2-3	12	TGTGCCAGCAGTGAAGGATATGCTACGCAGTATTTT	CASSEGYATQYF
TRBV10-3	few	NA	TRBJ1-4	12	TGTGCCATCACACCCGGCTTGGGAGAACTGTTTTTT	CAITPGLGELFF
TRBV12-3/TRBV12-4	NA	NA	TRBJ2-1	16	TGTGCCAGCAGTTTAGGGCGGGGGAGAAGGGGGAATGAGCAGTTCTTC	CASSLGRGRRGNEQFF
TRBV20-1	few	TRBD1	TRBJ2-4	14	TGCAGTGCCCTTATTCCGGGCAGGGGGCGCGAACAGTACTTC	CSALIPGRGREQYF